The 18 T cell receptor beta chains listed next were all sequenced from one sample in a study of vaccination and CD4 T cells after COVID-19. Specified treatment: approximately nine-day PBMC culture with coronavirus spike peptide pools or control peptides (ViraFEST assay). The study sequenced cultured CD4+ T cell DNA using the Oncomine TCR Beta short-read assay. TCRdb fed the PCR reads into MiXCR, producing one record per CDR3 protein. The data hold over 5,000 distinct CDR3 sequences, with 40% to 50% observed a single time. The antigens for these receptors are not known. Sequencing was performed on CD4+ T cells from blood, cultured in vitro. The receptors were sampled from a human donor who had recovered from COVID-19.

The chain joins TRBV11-3 to TRBJ1-4; possible D gene TRBD1, 5 bases. V was trimmed by 1 base and J by 5 bases, leaving 11 bases between them. Germline V gene lookup returns CDR1 SGHNT and CDR2 YENEEA. The CDR3 spans 15 residues. The CDR3 region is CASSLVGQGNEKLFF. The DNA of the CDR3 is TGTGCCAGCAGCTTAGTTGGGCAGGGAAATGAAAAACTGTTTTTT.

This clonotype was observed a single time. This chain links TRBV4-1 with TRBJ1-2; TRBD1 matches at 7 bases. The CDR3 runs 14 residues. Germline lookup yields CDR1 MGHRA and CDR2 YSYEKL. V lost 3 bases and J lost 6; bases outside the gene matches: 7. The CDR3 loop is CASSHPDRADGYTF. As DNA, the CDR3 is TGCGCCAGCAGCCACCCTGACAGGGCGGATGGCTACACCTTC.

The chain employs TRBV20-1 and TRBJ2-7; possible D gene TRBD1, 5 bases. Germline V lookup: CDR1 DFQATT, CDR2 SNEGSKA (reference sequence). Trimming removed 4 bases from V and 4 bases from J, with 17 bases in between. This CDR3 is built from 14 residues. DNA of the CDR3: TGCAGTGCTACATCGATGACAGCCTTATACGAGCAGTACTTC. It specifies CSATSMTALYEQYF.

The chain recombines TRBV6-1 with TRBJ1-6; possibly TRBD1 for D (6 bases). This CDR3 spans 15 amino acids. Germline CDR1 reads MNHNS; CDR2 reads SASEGT. Deletions cut 5 bases from V and 10 bases from J, with 18 bases between. The CDR3: CASSPWTVGISPLHF. As DNA, the CDR3 is TGTGCCAGCAGTCCTTGGACAGTGGGGATCTCACCCCTCCACTTT.

This clonotype has more than one count but fewer than ten. The chain is built from TRBV15 and TRBJ2-1; 10 bases agree with TRBD1. The CDR3 is 16 amino acids. V shed 2 bases and J 2 bases; nucleotides not matched to a gene: 3. The germline V gene encodes CDR1 LNHNV and CDR2 YYDKDF (reference sequence). The CDR3 reads CATSRTGQGPYNEQFF. The CDR3 coding sequence is TGTGCCACCAGCAGAACGGGACAGGGGCCCTACAATGAGCAGTTCTTC.

This clonotype was observed a handful of times. The V and J genes are TRBV12-5 and TRBJ2-2; a weak D match, TRBD1 (6 bases). The V gene's germline CDR1 is LGHNT and CDR2 FRNRAP. The CDR3 runs to 15 residues. V was clipped by 5 bases and J by 0 bases, with 10 bases between them. CDR3 sequence reads: CASGPRGSNTGELFF. CDR3 in DNA: TGTGCTAGTGGTCCCAGGGGTTCGAACACCGGGGAGCTGTTTTTT.

V is TRBV6-2 or TRBV6-3 and J is TRBJ2-5; 10 bases map to TRBD2. J lost 5 bases, V lost 6 bases, and 6 bases had no gene match. This CDR3 has 14 amino acids. Germline values: CDR1 MNHEY, CDR2 SVGEGT. CDR3 DNA: TGTGCCAGCAGGCTAAGCGGGGGGGCCGAGACCCAGTACTTC. Protein sequence: CASRLSGGAETQYF.

This sequence joins TRBV10-1 and TRBJ1-1; D not certain. This CDR3 contains 14 residues. Per the germline V gene, CDR1 is WNHNN and CDR2 is SYGVQD (reference sequence). V was pared by 7 bases and J by 2 bases, with 14 bases between. CDR3: CASKGPGFNTEAFF. As DNA, the CDR3 is TGCGCCAGCAAGGGTCCGGGGTTTAACACTGAAGCTTTCTTT.

This clonotype came up a few times. The rearrangement uses TRBV2 and TRBJ2-7; 8 nucleotides match TRBD2. The germline CDR1 and CDR2 sequences are SNHLY and FYNNEI. After removal of 6 bases from V and 0 bases from J, the junction contained 7 bases not matched to a gene. The CDR3 runs 15 residues. CDR3 protein: CASRGTGGPSYEQYF. In DNA form, the CDR3 reads TGTGCCAGCAGGGGCACGGGGGGGCCCTCCTACGAGCAGTACTTC.

The gene calls are TRBV29-1 and TRBJ2-3; 8 bases fit TRBD2. V lost 6 bases and J lost 7; bases outside the gene matches: 12. Per the germline V gene, CDR1 is SQVTM and CDR2 is ANQGSEA. The CDR3 totals 14 residues. The CDR3 nucleotides read TGCAGCGTGGATCCGGGACTAGAAATTTATACGCAGTATTTT. This gives the protein CSVDPGLEIYTQYF.

The chain uses TRBV15 and TRBJ2-5, with TRBD2 as a possible D gene (6 bases). The CDR3 runs to 17 residues. Per the germline V gene, CDR1 is LNHNV and CDR2 is YYDKDF (reference sequence). The V and J ends lost 1 base and 2 bases respectively, with 17 bases between them. CDR3 nucleotides: TGTGCCACCAGCAGAGGAGAAGGCGGGGTACGTCAAGAGACCCAGTACTTC. This codes for CATSRGEGGVRQETQYF.

This clonotype was counted only a few times. The chain joins TRBV27 to TRBJ1-1; D is uncertain. The CDR3 sequence is 14 residues long. The germline gives CDR1 MNHEY, CDR2 SMNVEV (reference sequence). V was trimmed by 4 bases and J by 0 bases, leaving 9 bases between them. For the CDR3, the DNA is TGTGCCAGCAGTTCGCAGAGCCTGAACACTGAAGCTTTCTTT. This gives the protein CASSSQSLNTEAFF.

The rearrangement uses TRBV5-1 and TRBJ2-4; 7 bases line up with TRBD1. The length of the CDR3 is 15 residues. Losses at the gene ends were 2 bases for V and 5 bases for J; bases not matched to a gene: 7. Germline V gene lookup returns CDR1 SGHRS and CDR2 YFSETQ. The CDR3, as DNA: TGCGCCAGCAGCTTAGGCAGGGGGAGCGAAAACATTCAGTACTTC. This translates into CASSLGRGSENIQYF.

This CDR3 reads CASSPRERGSRELFF. The CDR3 coding sequence is TGCGCCAGCAGCCCCCGAGAAAGGGGCTCAAGGGAGCTGTTTTTT. This chain uses TRBV5-1 with TRBJ2-2; D might be TRBD1 (5 bases). Germline loops: CDR1 SGHRS, CDR2 YFSETQ. V lost 4 bases, J lost 9 bases, and 19 bases lay in between. The CDR3 length is 15 residues.

This clonotype has more than one count but fewer than ten. The J gene is TRBJ1-2, the V gene TRBV20-1, with unresolved D. Trimming took 1 base from V and 7 from J, leaving 16 bases between them. The CDR3 is made up of 14 amino acids. The germline V gene has CDR1 DFQATT and CDR2 SNEGSKA (reference sequence). The CDR3 DNA reads as TGCAGTGCTAGAGGTCCGGGGATCTATGGTGGCTACACCTTC. It yields the protein CSARGPGIYGGYTF.

This clonotype was counted between two and nine times. The V and J genes are TRBV7-9 and TRBJ1-5; 7 positions agree with TRBD1. V was pared by 5 bases and J by 4 bases, with 5 bases of the junction left unmatched. Germline V lookup: CDR1 SEHNR, CDR2 FQNEAQ (reference sequence). The CDR3 extends over 14 amino acids. CDR3 DNA sequence: TGTGCCAGCAGCAGAACAGGGGAAAATCAGCCCCAGCATTTT. Amino acids: CASSRTGENQPQHF.

Only a few counts were recorded for this clonotype. V and J are TRBV18 and TRBJ1-5; D is unclear. Germline loops: CDR1 KGHSH, CDR2 LQKENI. V shed 0 bases and J shed 6 bases, with 6 bases lying between them. This CDR3 comprises 13 residues. The DNA of the CDR3 is TGTGCCAGCTCACCACCTGAACGTCAGCCCCAGCATTTT. Its protein is CASSPPERQPQHF.

V usage is TRBV6-2 or TRBV6-3 and J usage is TRBJ2-3; a weak D match, TRBD2 (7 bases). CDR1 and CDR2 from the germline V gene are MNHEY and SVGEGT. V shed 4 bases and J shed 4 bases, with 18 bases lying between them. The CDR3 is 16 residues long. The CDR3 DNA is TGTGCCAGCAGTTTTAGAGTGCCGGGGGGCTCAGATACGCAGTATTTT. It is translated as CASSFRVPGGSDTQYF.